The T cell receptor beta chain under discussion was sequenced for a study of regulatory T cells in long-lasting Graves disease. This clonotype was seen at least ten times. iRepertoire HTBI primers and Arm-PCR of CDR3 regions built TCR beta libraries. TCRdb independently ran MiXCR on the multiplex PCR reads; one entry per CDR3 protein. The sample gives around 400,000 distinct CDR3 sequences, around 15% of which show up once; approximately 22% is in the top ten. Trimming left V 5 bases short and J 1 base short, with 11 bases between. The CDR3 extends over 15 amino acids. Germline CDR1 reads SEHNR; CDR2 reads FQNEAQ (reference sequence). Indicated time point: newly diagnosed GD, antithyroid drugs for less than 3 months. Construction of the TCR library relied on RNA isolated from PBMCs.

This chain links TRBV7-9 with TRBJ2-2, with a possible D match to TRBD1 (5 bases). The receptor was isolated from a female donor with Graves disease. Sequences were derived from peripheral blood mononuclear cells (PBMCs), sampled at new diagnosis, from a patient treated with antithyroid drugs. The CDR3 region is CASSPTGQNTGELFF. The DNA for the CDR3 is TGTGCCAGCAGCCCAACTGGACAGAACACCGGGGAGCTGTTTTTT.